This entry lists 29 T cell receptor beta chains sequenced from one sample in a study of vaccination effects on CD4 cells after COVID-19. The method was immunoSEQ multiplex PCR; TCRdb's version includes in-frame clones alone and lacks a portion of them. The table has tens of thousands of clones, around 69% seen once. Sequencing followed a ViraFEST assay step that expanded antigen-specific CD4+ T cells with viral peptide pools. The authors isolated CD4+ T cells after ten to eleven days of culture. Nucleocapsid antibody tests were negative, and the vaccine recipients had no prior SARS-CoV-2 infection. Their recognized antigens are unknown. Material: CD4+ T cells from PBMCs cultured with HCoV-NL63 spike peptides, obtained before COVID-19 vaccination. Receptors originate from a human donor who received a COVID-19 vaccine.

The CDR3 region is CASSYGLEAGDTQYF. Written as DNA, the CDR3 is TGTGCCAGCAGTTACGGACTAGAGGCCGGAGATACGCAGTATTTT. This chain connects TRBV6-5 to TRBJ2-3; TRBD2 agrees at 7 bases. CDR1 and CDR2 (germline): MNHEY, SVGAGI. The CDR3 consists of 15 residues. V shed 2 bases and J 5 bases; nucleotides not matched to a gene: 7.

Here the CDR3 DNA reads TGCGCCAGCAGCGTTATCGGGAGAGGAGAGACCCAGTACTTC. Amino acids: CASSVIGRGETQYF. The chain employs TRBV5-1 and TRBJ2-5; tentative D call: TRBD2 (6 bases). Germline CDR1 SGHRS, CDR2 YFSETQ. The CDR3 is 14 residues long. Trimming cost V 4 bases and J 4 bases, with 14 bases left between them.

This chain connects TRBV7-5 to TRBJ2-7; TRBD2 was called by the table and not checked on the DNA. TRBV7-5 is a pseudogene segment. The CDR3 is 15 amino acids. The CDR3 sequence is CARSLASGWDYEQYV. The CDR3 DNA sequence: TGTGCCAGAAGCTTAGCTAGCGGGTGGGACTACGAGCAGTACGTC.

The chain employs TRBV5-1 and TRBJ1-1; TRBD1 aligns across 8 bases. Germline assignment: CDR1 SGHRS and CDR2 YFSETQ. There are 15 residues in the CDR3. V shed 2 bases and J 1 base; nucleotides not matched to a gene: 4. The CDR3 DNA sequence: TGCGCCAGCAGCTTTCAGGGGGCTTCGAACACTGAAGCTTTCTTT. Its translation is CASSFQGASNTEAFF.

The chain uses TRBV6-2 or TRBV6-3 and TRBJ1-5; a possible D gene is TRBD1 (6 bases). V lost 5 bases and J lost 1, with 12 bases in between. The CDR3 is made up of 15 amino acids. Germline CDR1 is MNHEY and CDR2 is SVGEGT. For the CDR3, the DNA is TGTGCCAGCAGTAGCTGGACAGTCAGCAATCAGCCCCAGCATTTT. Translated: CASSSWTVSNQPQHF.

The CDR3 loop reads CASSVLGQANNSPLHF. CDR3 DNA sequence: TGTGCCAGCAGCGTACTCGGACAGGCAAATAATTCACCCCTCCACTTT. The V and J genes are TRBV5-6 and TRBJ1-6; 7 bases match TRBD1. Germline lookup yields CDR1 SGHDT and CDR2 YYEEEE. The CDR3 sequence is 16 residues long. With V trimmed by 4 bases and J by 5 bases, 9 bases remained unmatched.

V is TRBV28 and J is TRBJ2-1; 15 bases are shared with TRBD2. CDR1 is MDHEN, CDR2 SYDVKM, per germline. The CDR3 sequence is 15 residues long. With V trimmed by 3 bases and J by 10 bases, 4 bases remained unmatched. CDR3 protein: CASSLPGLAGGEQFF. The CDR3 DNA sequence: TGTGCCAGCAGTTTGCCGGGACTAGCGGGGGGAGAGCAGTTCTTC.

The V gene is TRBV6-6, the J gene TRBJ1-2; D gene ambiguous. CDR3 length: 15 amino acids. V lost 6 bases and J 8 bases, leaving 22 bases between the germline ends. Germline V gene data show CDR1 as MNHNY and CDR2 as SVGAGI (reference sequence). CDR3 protein: CASSRENPRVRGYTF. In DNA form, the CDR3 reads TGTGCCAGCAGCCGAGAAAATCCCCGGGTCCGCGGCTACACCTTC.

This rearrangement joins TRBV28 to TRBJ2-7; 8 nucleotides match TRBD2. The V and J ends lost 6 bases and 0 bases, in that order; junction bases with no gene match: 7. CDR3 length equals 15 residues. Germline lookup yields CDR1 MDHEN and CDR2 SYDVKM. Here the CDR3 reads CASSRSGGGSYEQYV. In DNA form, the CDR3 reads TGTGCCAGCAGCCGAAGCGGGGGCGGCTCCTACGAGCAGTACGTC.

The rearrangement joins TRBV28 to TRBJ2-7; TRBD2 is a possible D gene (5 bases). V lost 4 bases, J lost 0 bases, and 13 bases lay in between. Germline-derived CDR1 and CDR2 are MDHEN and SYDVKM. The CDR3 covers 15 residues. The CDR3 protein is CASSSNLGSSYEQYV. For the CDR3, the DNA is TGTGCCAGCAGTTCTAATCTTGGGAGCTCCTACGAGCAGTACGTC.

This sequence joins TRBV6-5 and TRBJ1-3; D not resolved. The CDR3 runs to 16 residues. The V gene lost 0 bases and the J gene lost 0 bases, with 9 bases spanning the gap. The germline V gene encodes CDR1 MNHEY and CDR2 SVGAGI. In DNA, the CDR3 is TGTGCCAGCAGTTACTCAAGCAGGAGCTCTGGAAACACCATATATTTT. It encodes CASSYSSRSSGNTIYF.

This clone has a single count. This rearrangement joins TRBV18 to TRBJ1-2, with TRBD1 matching over 7 bases. V was clipped by 1 base and J by 6 bases; unmatched bases: 2. The CDR3 spans 13 residues. Germline V CDR1 and CDR2: KGHSH, LQKENI. The CDR3 loop is CASSPQGANGYTF. In DNA, the CDR3 is TGTGCCAGCTCACCACAGGGGGCAAATGGCTACACCTTC.

V gene TRBV6-5 combines with J gene TRBJ1-5; D gene ambiguous. CDR3 length: 15 residues. Trimming stripped 8 bases from V and 3 bases from J, with 17 bases between. CDR1 is MNHEY, CDR2 SVGAGI, per germline. DNA of the CDR3: TGTGCCAGCGGCCGGCAGGACTCACCCAATCAGCCCCAGCATTTT. Translated: CASGRQDSPNQPQHF.

The chain links TRBV6-1 to TRBJ1-5; the match to TRBD1 covers 7 bases. The CDR3 covers 14 residues. V was pared by 2 bases and J by 7 bases, with 5 bases of the junction left unmatched. The germline gives CDR1 MNHNS, CDR2 SASEGT. The CDR3 nucleotides read TGTGCCAGCAGTGAACGCAGGGGGGCCCAGCCCCAGCATTTT. It is translated as CASSERRGAQPQHF.

The chain couples TRBV9 to TRBJ2-4; D might be TRBD1 (6 bases). The CDR3 sequence is 17 residues long. From germline, CDR1 is SGDLS and CDR2 YYNGEE. V dropped 4 bases and J dropped 0 bases, with 17 bases sitting between them. The CDR3 DNA sequence: TGTGCCAGCAGCCCCCGTCAGGGGACCTTAGCCAAAAACATTCAGTACTTC. It is translated as CASSPRQGTLAKNIQYF.

The CDR3 region is CAWSVTHREQFF. The CDR3 DNA is TGTGCCTGGAGTGTGACGCACAGGGAGCAGTTCTTC. V gene TRBV30 combines with J gene TRBJ2-1, with D tentatively TRBD1 (5 bases). Trimming pared 0 bases from V and 10 bases from J, leaving 10 bases between. From germline, CDR1 is GTSNPN and CDR2 SVGIG (reference sequence). The CDR3 covers 12 residues.

In its sample, this clone was seen a few times. The chain uses TRBV6-2 or TRBV6-3 and TRBJ2-7; 8 nucleotides align to TRBD1. Germline CDR1 MNHEY, CDR2 SVGEGT. This CDR3 spans 14 amino acids. J was trimmed by 1 base and V by 5 bases; bases with no gene match: 4. In DNA form, the CDR3 reads TGTGCCAGCAGTACAGGGGGAACTTCCTACGAGCAGTACGTC. Residues: CASSTGGTSYEQYV.

The V and J genes are TRBV7-9 and TRBJ2-7; D remains unclear. There are 12 residues in the CDR3. The germline V and J ends were trimmed by 1 base and 5 bases, with 6 bases remaining between them. Germline V gives CDR1 SEHNR, CDR2 FQNEAQ (reference sequence). CDR3 in DNA: TGTGCCAGCAGCTTAGTGGGCGACGAGCAGTACGTC. As protein: CASSLVGDEQYV.

This clone has a single count. This chain links TRBV6-5 with TRBJ2-3; 10 bases fit TRBD1. The CDR3 runs to 13 residues. The V and J ends lost 6 bases and 4 bases, in that order; junction bases with no gene match: 1. CDR1 and CDR2 (germline): MNHEY, SVGAGI. The CDR3, as DNA: TGTGCCAGCAGGGACAGGGGGTCAGATACGCAGTATTTT. Translation: CASRDRGSDTQYF.

The V call is TRBV5-5, the J call TRBJ1-2; no reliable D call. Trimming removed 0 bases at V and 4 bases at J, with 7 bases between. The germline V gene has CDR1 SGHKS and CDR2 YYEKEE (reference sequence). This CDR3 contains 13 residues. The CDR3 nucleotides are TGTGCCAGCAGCTTGGTCTCCGGCTATGGCTACACCTTC. Protein: CASSLVSGYGYTF.

This clone was seen a handful of times. The rearrangement links TRBV18 to TRBJ1-5; no reliable D call. The CDR3 sequence is 14 residues long. Germline V gene lookup returns CDR1 KGHSH and CDR2 LQKENI. Trimming left V 1 base short and J 3 bases short, with 7 bases between. In DNA, the CDR3 is TGTGCCAGCTCACCACAACAGACCAATCAGCCCCAGCATTTT. This codes for CASSPQQTNQPQHF.

This clone has a handful of counts. The V call is TRBV5-1, the J call TRBJ2-1; TRBD1 or TRBD2 may be the D gene (7 bases each). The CDR3 runs to 14 residues. Trimming stripped 1 base from V and 8 bases from J, with 13 bases between. From germline, CDR1 is SGHRS and CDR2 YFSETQ. The CDR3 is CASSLIPGGDEQFF. For the CDR3, the DNA is TGCGCCAGCAGCTTGATCCCAGGGGGGGATGAGCAGTTCTTC.

The chain joins TRBV5-1 to TRBJ2-3; 9 bases are shared with TRBD2. CDR3 length equals 16 residues. The V gene's germline CDR1 is SGHRS and CDR2 YFSETQ. Trimming at V came to 0 bases and at J to 10 bases, leaving 12 bases not matched to a gene. The CDR3 is CASSLVGSGGLPAQYF. The CDR3 coding sequence is TGCGCCAGCAGCTTGGTAGGTAGCGGGGGACTCCCGGCGCAGTATTTT.

The chain uses TRBV30 and TRBJ1-2, with 8 bases aligning to TRBD1. Germline CDR1 reads GTSNPN; CDR2 reads SVGIG (reference sequence). The CDR3 contains 14 residues. V trimming: 4 bases; J trimming: 4 bases; junction bases outside the gene matches: 8. CDR3 loop: CAWTRTGLIYGYTF. CDR3 nucleotides: TGTGCCTGGACCCGGACAGGGCTGATCTATGGCTACACCTTC. The whole variable domain, remainder taken from reference TRBV30 and TRBJ1-2, is SQTIHQWPATLVQPVGSPLSLECTVEGTSNPNLYWYRQAAGRGLQLLFYSVGIGQISSEVPQNLSASRPQDRQFILSSKKLLLSDSGFYLCAWTRTGLIYGYTFGSGTRLTVV.

The J gene is TRBJ2-5, the V gene TRBV7-2; 7 bases line up with TRBD1. CDR1 is SGHTA and CDR2 is FQGNSA in the germline V gene. Trimming removed 5 bases from V and 5 bases from J; junction bases left unmatched: 11. This CDR3 has 15 residues. This CDR3 reads CASSGQGVTGETQYF. The CDR3 DNA follows: TGTGCCAGCAGCGGCCAGGGGGTTACGGGGGAGACCCAGTACTTC.

This sequence joins TRBV2 and TRBJ2-1, with a weak D call TRBD1 (6 bases). The ends were cut back, 6 bases at V and 5 bases at J, with 11 bases in the middle. From germline, CDR1 is SNHLY and CDR2 FYNNEI. The CDR3 runs 13 residues. For the CDR3, the DNA is TGTGCCAGCAGACGGACAGTGAACAATGAGCAGTTCTTC. The encoded protein is CASRRTVNNEQFF.

CDR3 in amino acids: CASSLGAGTGYGYTF. The CDR3 DNA sequence: TGTGCCAGCAGCTTAGGAGCCGGGACAGGGTATGGCTACACCTTC. The chain joins TRBV11-2 to TRBJ1-2; TRBD1 matches at 9 bases. Trimming took 1 base from V and 5 from J; bases not matched to a gene: 5. This CDR3 is 15 amino acids long. The germline V gene encodes CDR1 SGHAT and CDR2 FQNNGV.

The rearrangement uses TRBV18 and TRBJ1-6; D is ambiguous. The germline CDR1 and CDR2 sequences are KGHSH and LQKENI. The CDR3 covers 14 residues. The germline V and J ends were trimmed by 2 bases and 7 bases, with 9 bases remaining between them. The CDR3 coding sequence is TGTGCCAGCTCACCAGAGGCGGAAAATTCACCCCTCCACTTT. It translates to CASSPEAENSPLHF.

This chain connects TRBV27 to TRBJ2-1; 9 nucleotides align to TRBD1. Trimming took 6 bases from V and 12 from J; bases not matched to a gene: 9. The CDR3 covers 13 residues. Per germline, CDR1 MNHEY and CDR2 SMNVEV (reference sequence). CDR3: CASSPGQGLRQFF. DNA of the CDR3: TGTGCCAGCAGCCCGGGACAGGGTCTTCGGCAGTTCTTC.